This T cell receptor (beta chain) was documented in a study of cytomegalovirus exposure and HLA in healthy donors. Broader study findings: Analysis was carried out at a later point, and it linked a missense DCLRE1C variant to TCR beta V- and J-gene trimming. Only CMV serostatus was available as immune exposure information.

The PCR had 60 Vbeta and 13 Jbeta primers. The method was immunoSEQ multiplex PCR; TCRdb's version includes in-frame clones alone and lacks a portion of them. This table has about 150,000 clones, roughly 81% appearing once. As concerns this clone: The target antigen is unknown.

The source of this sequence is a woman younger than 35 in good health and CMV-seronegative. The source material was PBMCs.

The CDR3 nucleotides read TGTGCCAGCAGCCCCGGCGGCCCCTCTGCCGAGCAGTACTTC. Translated: CASSPGGPSAEQYF. V is TRBV27 and J is TRBJ2-7; D is unclear. Germline CDR1 is MNHEY and CDR2 is SMNVEV (reference sequence). The CDR3 is 14 amino acids. Trimming removed 6 bases from V and 6 bases from J, with 18 bases in between.